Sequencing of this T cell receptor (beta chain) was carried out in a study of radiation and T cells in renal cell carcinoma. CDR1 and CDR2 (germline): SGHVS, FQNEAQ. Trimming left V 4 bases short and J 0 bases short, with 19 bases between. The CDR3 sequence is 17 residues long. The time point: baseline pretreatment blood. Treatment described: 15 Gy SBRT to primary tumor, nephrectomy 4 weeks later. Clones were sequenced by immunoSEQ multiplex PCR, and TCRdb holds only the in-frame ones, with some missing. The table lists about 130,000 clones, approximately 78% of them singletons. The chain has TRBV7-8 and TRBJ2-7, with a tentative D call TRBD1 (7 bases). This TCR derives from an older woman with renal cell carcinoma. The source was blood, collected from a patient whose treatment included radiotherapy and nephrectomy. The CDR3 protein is CASSSNRGGRVSYEQYF. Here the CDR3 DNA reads TGTGCCAGCAGCTCCAACAGGGGAGGTAGGGTCTCCTACGAGCAGTACTTC.